What follows are 3 T cell receptor beta chains derived from one specimen sequenced in a study of Graves' ophthalmopathy and Graves' hyperthyroidism. RNA served as the template for amplifying TCR beta CDR3 regions. Scientists carried out first-round RT-PCR using HTBI primers and then a second-round multiplex PCR. TCRdb passed the multiplex PCR reads through MiXCR, listing each CDR3 protein once. The data show 600,000 to 700,000 distinct CDR3 sequences, more than 40% seen once. Sequences were obtained from peripheral blood. These receptor sequences come from an adult man with Graves' ophthalmopathy.

This clonotype was counted only a few times. This chain joins TRBV24-1 and TRBJ2-2; the match to TRBD2 covers 8 bases. V shed 3 bases, J shed 8 bases, and the junction held 13 bases outside the gene matches. Germline V gene sequence: CDR1 KGHDR, CDR2 SFDVKD. This CDR3 contains 17 residues. For the CDR3, the DNA is TGTGCCACCAGTGATATCGGAAGCGGGGGTATTATAGGGGAGCTGTTTTTT. This gives the protein CATSDIGSGGIIGELFF.

A word on this clonotype: This clone may be a read error of a much larger clone one base away. The chain has TRBV20-1 and TRBJ1-6, with 8 bases matching TRBD1. The CDR3 has 15 residues. The germline V gene has CDR1 DFQATT and CDR2 SNEGSKA (reference sequence). CDR3 residues: CSVRDRGPYNSPLHF. CDR3 DNA sequence: TGCAGTGTTAGAGACAGGGGTCCCTATAATTCACCCCTCCACTTT.

The chain is built from TRBV27 and TRBJ1-2; D gene unclear. Germline loops: CDR1 MNHEY, CDR2 SMNVEV (reference sequence). Trimming removed 1 base at V and 5 bases at J, with 17 bases between. This CDR3 has 16 amino acids. CDR3 region: CASSLLATPLGYGYTF. As DNA, the CDR3 is TGTGCCAGCAGTTTATTAGCGACACCCCTTGGGTATGGCTACACCTTC.